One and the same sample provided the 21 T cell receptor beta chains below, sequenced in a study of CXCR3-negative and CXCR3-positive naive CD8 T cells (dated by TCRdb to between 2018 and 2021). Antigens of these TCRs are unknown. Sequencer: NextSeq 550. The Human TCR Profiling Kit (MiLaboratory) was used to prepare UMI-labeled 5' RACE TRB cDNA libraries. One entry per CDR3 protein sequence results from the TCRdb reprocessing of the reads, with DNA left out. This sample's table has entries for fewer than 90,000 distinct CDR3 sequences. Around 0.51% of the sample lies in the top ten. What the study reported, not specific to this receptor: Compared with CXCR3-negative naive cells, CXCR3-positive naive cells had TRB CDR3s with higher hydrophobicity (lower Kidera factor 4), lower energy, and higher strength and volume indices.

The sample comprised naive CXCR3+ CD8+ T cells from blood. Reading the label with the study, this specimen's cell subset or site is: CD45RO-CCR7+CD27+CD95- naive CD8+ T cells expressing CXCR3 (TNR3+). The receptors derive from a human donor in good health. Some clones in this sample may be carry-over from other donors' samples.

The CDR3 is CASSPSGDTDTQYF. V usage is TRBV5-1 and J usage is TRBJ2-3; TCRdb reports TRBD2, a call that lacks DNA to check it against. Germline lookup yields CDR1 SGHRS and CDR2 YFSETQ. The CDR3 totals 14 residues.

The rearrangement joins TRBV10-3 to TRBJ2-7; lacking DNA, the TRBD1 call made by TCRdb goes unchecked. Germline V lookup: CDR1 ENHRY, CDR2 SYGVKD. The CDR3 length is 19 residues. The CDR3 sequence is CAISERGSGEGAGVYEQYF.

CDR3 residues: CASSSVGNQPQHF. The J gene is TRBJ1-5, the V gene TRBV25-1. This CDR3 is built from 13 residues. In germline, CDR1 is MGHDK, CDR2 SYGVNS.

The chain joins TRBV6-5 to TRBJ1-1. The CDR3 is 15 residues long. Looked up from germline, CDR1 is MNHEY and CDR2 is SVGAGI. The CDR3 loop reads CASSAGGVWGTEAFF.

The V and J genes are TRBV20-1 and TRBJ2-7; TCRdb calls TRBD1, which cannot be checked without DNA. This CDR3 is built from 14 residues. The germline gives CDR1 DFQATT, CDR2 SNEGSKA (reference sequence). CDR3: CSTLGTGGPYEQYF.

CDR3 in amino acids: CSVVATNEAFF. V gene TRBV29-1 combines with J gene TRBJ1-1. CDR1 SQVTM and CDR2 ANQGSEA come from the germline V gene. This CDR3 has 11 residues.

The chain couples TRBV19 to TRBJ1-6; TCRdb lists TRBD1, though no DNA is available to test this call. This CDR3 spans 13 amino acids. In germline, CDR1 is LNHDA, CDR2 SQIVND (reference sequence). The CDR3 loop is CASTTGGNSPLHF.

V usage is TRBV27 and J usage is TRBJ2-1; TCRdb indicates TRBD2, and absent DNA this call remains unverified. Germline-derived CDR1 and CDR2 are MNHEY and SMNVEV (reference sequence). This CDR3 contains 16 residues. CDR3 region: CASSSTTSGRRNEQFF.

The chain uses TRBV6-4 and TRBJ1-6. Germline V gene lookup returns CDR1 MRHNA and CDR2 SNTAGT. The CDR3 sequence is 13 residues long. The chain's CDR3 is CASSDRDNSPLHF.

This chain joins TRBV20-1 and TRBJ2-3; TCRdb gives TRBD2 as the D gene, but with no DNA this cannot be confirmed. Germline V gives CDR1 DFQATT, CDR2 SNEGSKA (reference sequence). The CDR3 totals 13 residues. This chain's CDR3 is CSVEEGGTDTQYF.

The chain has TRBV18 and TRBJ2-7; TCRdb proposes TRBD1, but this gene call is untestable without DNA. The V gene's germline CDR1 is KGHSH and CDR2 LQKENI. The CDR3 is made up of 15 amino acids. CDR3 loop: CASSTGQEGSYEQYF.

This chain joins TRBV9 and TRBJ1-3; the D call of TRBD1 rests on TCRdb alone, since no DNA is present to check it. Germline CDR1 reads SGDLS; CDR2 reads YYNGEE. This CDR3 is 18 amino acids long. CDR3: CASSQEGHYFSTGNTIYF.

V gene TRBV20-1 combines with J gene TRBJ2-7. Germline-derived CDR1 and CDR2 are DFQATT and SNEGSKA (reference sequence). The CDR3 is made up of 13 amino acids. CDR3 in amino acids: CSERHKDSYEQYF.

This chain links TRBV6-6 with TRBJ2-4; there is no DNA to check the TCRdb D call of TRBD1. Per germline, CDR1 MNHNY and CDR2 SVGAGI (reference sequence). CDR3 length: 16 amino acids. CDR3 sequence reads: CASSYHLGGAKNIQYF.

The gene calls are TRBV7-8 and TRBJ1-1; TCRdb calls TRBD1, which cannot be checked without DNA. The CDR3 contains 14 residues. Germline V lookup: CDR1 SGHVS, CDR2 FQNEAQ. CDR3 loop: CASSYYPGGTEAFF.

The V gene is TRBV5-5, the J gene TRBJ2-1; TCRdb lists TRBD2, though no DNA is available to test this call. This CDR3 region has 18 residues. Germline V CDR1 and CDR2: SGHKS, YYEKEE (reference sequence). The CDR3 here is CASSFGPLGDGLYNEQFF.

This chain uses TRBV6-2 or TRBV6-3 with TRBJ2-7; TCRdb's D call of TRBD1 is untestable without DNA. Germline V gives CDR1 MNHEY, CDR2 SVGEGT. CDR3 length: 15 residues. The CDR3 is CASTPRMGPTPEQYF.

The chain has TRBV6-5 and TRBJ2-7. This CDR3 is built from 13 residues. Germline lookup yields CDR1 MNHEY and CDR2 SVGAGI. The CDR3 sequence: CASSYSASYEQYF.

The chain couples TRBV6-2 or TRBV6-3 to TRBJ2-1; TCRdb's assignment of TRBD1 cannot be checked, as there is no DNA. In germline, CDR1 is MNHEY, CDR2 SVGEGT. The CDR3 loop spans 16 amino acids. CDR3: CASSSNSGTPGHEQFF.

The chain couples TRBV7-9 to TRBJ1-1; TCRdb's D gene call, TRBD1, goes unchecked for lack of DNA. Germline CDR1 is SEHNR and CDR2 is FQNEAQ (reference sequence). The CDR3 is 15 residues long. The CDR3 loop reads CASSSPDGVNTEAFF.

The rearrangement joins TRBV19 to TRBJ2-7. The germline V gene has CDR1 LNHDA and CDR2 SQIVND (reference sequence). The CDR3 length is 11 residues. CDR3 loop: CASSIRHEQYF.